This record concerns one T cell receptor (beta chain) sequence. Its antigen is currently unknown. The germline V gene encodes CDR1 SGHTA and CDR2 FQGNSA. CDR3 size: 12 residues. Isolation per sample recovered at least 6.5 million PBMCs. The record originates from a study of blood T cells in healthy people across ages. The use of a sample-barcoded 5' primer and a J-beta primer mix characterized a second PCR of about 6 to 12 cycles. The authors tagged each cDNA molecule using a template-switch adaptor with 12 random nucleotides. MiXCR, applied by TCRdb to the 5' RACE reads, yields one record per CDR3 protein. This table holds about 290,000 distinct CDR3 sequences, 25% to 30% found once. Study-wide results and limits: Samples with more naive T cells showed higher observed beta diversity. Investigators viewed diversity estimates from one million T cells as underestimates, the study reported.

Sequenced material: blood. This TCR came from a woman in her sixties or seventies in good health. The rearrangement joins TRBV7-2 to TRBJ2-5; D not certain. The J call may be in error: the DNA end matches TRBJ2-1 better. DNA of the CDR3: TGTGCCAGCAGCTTAGGTGTCAATGAGCAGTTCTTC. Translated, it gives CASSLGVNEQFF.